The clone carrying this TCR beta chain showed up just a few times. Authors' data handling: The authors estimated nucleated cell counts from reference gene primer amplification. Produced via immunoSEQ multiplex PCR; TCRdb's table is partial and in-frame only. The V and J calls and clone size are taken from that table; D and trimming were inferred from the DNA. The repertoire consists of 85,000 to 100,000 clones, with around 88% occurring once and the leading ten covering approximately 20%. The data are from a study of blood T cell repertoires in COVID-19. Background on the study: From T cells, B-cell-depleted T cells, or PBMCs came the material, which was cDNA or gDNA.

Sequencing was carried out using peripheral blood. This TCR derives from a woman between 55 and 75 years old with COVID-19, enrolled during active disease.

CDR3 amino acids: CASSSWGELSGNTIYF. CDR3 sequence (DNA): TGTGCCAGCAGCTCTTGGGGGGAGCTGTCTGGAAACACCATATATTTT. V usage is TRBV7-8 and J usage is TRBJ1-3; the D gene is possibly TRBD1 (5 bases). V lost 4 bases to trimming and J lost 1 base, with 14 bases between them. Germline V gene lookup returns CDR1 SGHVS and CDR2 FQNEAQ. The CDR3 runs 16 residues.